Shown below are 19 T cell receptor beta chains from a single sample sequenced in a study of T cell clonotyping in hematopoietic cell transplantation. The data were produced by immunoSEQ multiplex PCR, yet TCRdb's version contains in-frame clones alone and is incomplete. The repertoire holds 15,000 to 20,000 clones, with over 75% as singletons. This specimen was PBMCs, taken 100 days after allogeneic stem cell transplant. These receptors were collected from a male patient aged 60 to 75 who had an allogeneic stem cell transplant from a related donor, so the T cells may come from the graft donor. Some clones in this sample may be carry-over from other donors' samples.

The CDR3 is CASYTGTVRVQYF. The DNA of the CDR3 is TGTGCCAGCTATACCGGGACAGTACGGGTTCAGTACTTC. The chain employs TRBV6-6 and TRBJ2-5, with 7 bases that match TRBD1. Germline V lookup: CDR1 MNHNY, CDR2 SVGAGI (reference sequence). CDR3 length: 13 amino acids. V shed 8 bases, J shed 11 bases, and the junction held 14 bases outside the gene matches.

In its sample, this clone was seen a few times. The rearrangement links TRBV11-3 to TRBJ2-7; D is tentatively TRBD1 or TRBD2 (6 bases each). This CDR3 spans 15 amino acids. CDR1 SGHNT and CDR2 YENEEA come from the germline V gene. Trimming stripped 4 bases from V and 2 bases from J, with 15 bases between. The CDR3 reads CASSSSGASTYEQYF. The CDR3 nucleotides read TGTGCCAGCAGCTCCTCGGGGGCCAGTACCTACGAGCAGTACTTC. The full variable domain, with the rest looked up from reference TRBV11-3 and TRBJ2-7, is EAGVVQSPRYKIIEKKQPVAFWCNPISGHNTLYWYLQNLGQGPELLIRYENEEAVDDSQLPKDRFSAERLKGVDSTLKIQPAELGDSAVYLCASSSSGASTYEQYFGPGTRLTVT.

The chain has TRBV2 and TRBJ1-2, with D perhaps TRBD1 (5 bases). Germline V gene lookup returns CDR1 SNHLY and CDR2 FYNNEI. This CDR3 has 14 amino acids. V lost 9 bases, J lost 3 bases, and 17 bases lay in between. Written as DNA, the CDR3 is TGTGCCAGTAGGGGAGGGTTCGTAGACTATGGCTACACCTTC. Translating it yields CASRGGFVDYGYTF.

This clone came up a few times. V and J are TRBV4-3 and TRBJ1-4, with D unresolved. V was pared by 0 bases and J by 0 bases, with 8 bases between. CDR3 length equals 16 residues. CDR1 LGHNA and CDR2 YSLEER come from the germline V gene. The CDR3: CASSQDQGTTNEKLFF. CDR3 bases: TGCGCCAGCAGCCAAGATCAAGGGACAACTAATGAAAAACTGTTTTTT.

The rearrangement joins TRBV7-6 to TRBJ1-5; 9 nucleotides match TRBD1. The junction had 3 bases not matched to a gene; V was cut back by 2 bases and J by 1 base. The CDR3 loop spans 16 amino acids. Germline CDR1 SGHVS, CDR2 FNYEAQ. The CDR3 loop is CASSLLQGASNQPQHF. The CDR3 nucleotides are TGTGCCAGCAGCTTATTACAGGGGGCAAGCAATCAGCCCCAGCATTTT.

This chain links TRBV7-3 with TRBJ1-3; D unresolved. V lost 1 base and J 9 bases, leaving 7 bases between the germline ends. From germline, CDR1 is SGHTA and CDR2 FQGTGA. The CDR3 is made up of 12 amino acids. The CDR3 nucleotides read TGTGCCAGCAGCTTAAACGAGGGCACCATATATTTT. Protein product: CASSLNEGTIYF.

J is TRBJ2-1 and V is TRBV4-1; TRBD1 aligns across 8 bases. CDR3 size: 17 residues. Germline CDR1 and CDR2: MGHRA and YSYEKL. Trimming at V came to 1 base and at J to 2 bases, leaving 7 bases not matched to a gene. CDR3 loop: CASSQGLGQAAYNEQFF. In DNA, the CDR3 is TGCGCCAGCAGCCAAGGCCTGGGACAGGCGGCCTACAATGAGCAGTTCTTC.

The J gene is TRBJ1-1, the V gene TRBV11-3; 10 bases map to TRBD1. This CDR3 spans 14 amino acids. Germline loops: CDR1 SGHNT, CDR2 YENEEA. Trimming took 4 bases from V and 4 from J; bases not matched to a gene: 3. The CDR3 is CASSSGQGITEAFF. The CDR3 bases are TGTGCCAGCAGCTCGGGACAGGGGATCACTGAAGCTTTCTTT.

The chain joins TRBV9 to TRBJ2-3, with D possibly matching TRBD2 (5 bases). V dropped 4 bases and J dropped 2 bases, with 14 bases sitting between them. CDR1 and CDR2 from the germline V gene are SGDLS and YYNGEE. CDR3 length equals 15 residues. In nucleotides, the CDR3 is TGTGCCAGCAGCCCCCGGAGGCGAAACACAGATACGCAGTATTTT. Amino acid sequence: CASSPRRRNTDTQYF.

This rearrangement joins TRBV30 to TRBJ1-5; 7 bases are shared with TRBD1. J was trimmed by 1 base and V by 0 bases; bases with no gene match: 3. The CDR3 is made up of 15 amino acids. Germline CDR1 and CDR2: GTSNPN and SVGIG (reference sequence). CDR3 loop: CAWSVGGDSNQPQHF. Here the CDR3 DNA reads TGTGCCTGGAGTGTAGGGGGCGACAGCAATCAGCCCCAGCATTTT.

The chain carries TRBV10-3 and TRBJ1-2; D not certain. V shed 10 bases and J shed 2 bases, with 11 bases lying between them. The CDR3 sequence is 12 residues long. CDR1 and CDR2 from the germline V gene are ENHRY and SYGVKD. CDR3 residues: CATYGGNYGYTF. The CDR3 DNA reads as TGTGCCACATACGGTGGGAACTATGGCTACACCTTC.

The V call is TRBV5-1, the J call TRBJ2-5, with D perhaps TRBD2 (5 bases). From germline, CDR1 is SGHRS and CDR2 YFSETQ. The V gene lost 4 bases and the J gene lost 3 bases, with 13 bases spanning the gap. CDR3 length: 14 amino acids. CDR3 sequence: CASSRPDSKETQYF. The DNA of the CDR3 is TGCGCCAGCAGCCGCCCGGACTCGAAAGAGACCCAGTACTTC. Variable domain in full (rest from reference TRBV5-1 and TRBJ2-5): KAGVTQTPRYLIKTRGQQVTLSCSPISGHRSVSWYQQTPGQGLQFLFEYFSETQRNKGNFPGRFSGRQFSNSRSEMNVSTLELGDSALYLCASSRPDSKETQYFGPGTRLLVL.

This clone was counted only a few times. The chain recombines TRBV7-9 with TRBJ1-2; D gene ambiguous. This CDR3 spans 15 amino acids. Trimming cost V 0 bases and J 6 bases, with 14 bases left between them. CDR1 is SEHNR, CDR2 FQNEAQ, per germline (reference sequence). The CDR3 DNA reads as TGTGCCAGCAGCTTAGCTAGCGCCCTCCGGGATGGCTACACCTTC. The encoded protein is CASSLASALRDGYTF.

This clone appeared a single time. The chain carries TRBV27 and TRBJ2-5; perhaps TRBD1 as D (7 bases). The germline gives CDR1 MNHEY, CDR2 SMNVEV (reference sequence). CDR3 size: 15 residues. With 6 bases removed from V and 4 bases from J, the gap between germline ends came to 18 bases. CDR3 sequence reads: CASSTTGTGGETQYF. The CDR3 DNA reads TGTGCCAGCAGCACGACAGGGACCGGGGGAGAGACCCAGTACTTC.

In this sample, this clone turned up a few times. The chain employs TRBV30 and TRBJ1-2; no clear D. The CDR3 loop spans 13 amino acids. Per germline, CDR1 GTSNPN and CDR2 SVGIG (reference sequence). V lost 2 bases, J lost 1 base, and 8 bases lay in between. The CDR3 protein is CAWSLGINYGYTF. The CDR3 coding sequence is TGTGCCTGGAGTCTCGGGATTAACTATGGCTACACCTTC.

This clone was counted once. V and J are TRBV7-3 and TRBJ2-3; D uncertain. Germline CDR1 is SGHTA and CDR2 is FQGTGA. The germline V and J ends were trimmed by 0 bases and 4 bases, with 5 bases remaining between them. This CDR3 is 13 amino acids long. Here the CDR3 reads CASSLTRADTQYF. CDR3 sequence (DNA): TGTGCCAGCAGCTTAACCCGGGCAGATACGCAGTATTTT.

V is TRBV7-2 and J is TRBJ2-5, with TRBD1 matching over 7 bases. V lost 5 bases, J lost 1 base, and 7 bases stayed unmatched. This CDR3 spans 15 amino acids. CDR1 SGHTA and CDR2 FQGNSA come from the germline V gene. The CDR3 region has the DNA TGTGCCAGCAGCCTAACCCGGGACAGCCAAGAGACCCAGTACTTC. This translates into CASSLTRDSQETQYF. Full variable domain (missing parts from reference TRBV7-2 and TRBJ2-5): GAGVSQSPSNKVTEKGKDVELRCDPISGHTALYWYRQSLGQGLEFLIYFQGNSAPDKSGLPSDRFSAERTGGSVSTLTIQRTQQEDSAVYLCASSLTRDSQETQYFGPGTRLLVL.

The chain couples TRBV7-2 to TRBJ2-2, with a weak D call TRBD1 (6 bases). With 6 bases removed from V and 3 bases from J, the gap between germline ends came to 14 bases. The germline gives CDR1 SGHTA, CDR2 FQGNSA. The CDR3 has 15 residues. The CDR3 sequence: CASRPQAGDTGELFF. CDR3 coding DNA: TGTGCCAGCAGGCCTCAGGCAGGGGACACCGGGGAGCTGTTTTTT.

J is TRBJ2-7 and V is TRBV30, with 10 positions matching TRBD2. After removal of 4 bases from V and 0 bases from J, the junction contained 3 bases not matched to a gene. The CDR3 runs to 14 residues. The germline CDR1 and CDR2 sequences are GTSNPN and SVGIG (reference sequence). CDR3 residues: CAWTLAGISYEQYF. The CDR3 DNA reads as TGTGCCTGGACACTAGCGGGGATCTCCTACGAGCAGTACTTC.